A selection of T cell receptor beta chains follows, all from one sample in a study of CD4+ T cells in melanoma. Assay: immunoSEQ multiplex PCR; the TCRdb copy retains only in-frame clones and omits some. The table shows 15,000 to 20,000 clones, with 83% occurring only once. Source material: cells from a culture (not recorded whether cultured in vitro). The origin of the receptors is a human donor with melanoma. CDR3s include the opening cysteine and the closing phenylalanine or tryptophan. A D gene is named only where the DNA matches it firmly. The size entry is marked missing in some rows and otherwise reads once, few, many or a size class.

D	size	J	V	CDR3	DNA
NA	once	TRBJ2-1	TRBV5-1	CASSFGGQTYNEQFF	TGCGCCAGCAGCTTCGGGGGCCAGACCTACAATGAGCAGTTCTTC
NA	few	TRBJ2-3	TRBV9	CASSEGAGSSTDTQYF	TGTGCCAGCAGCGAAGGCGCCGGATCTAGCACAGATACGCAGTATTTT
TRBD2	NA	TRBJ2-3	TRBV19	CASSTRAGGRLDTQYF	TGTGCCAGTAGTACCAGAGCGGGGGGCCGGCTAGATACGCAGTATTTT
TRBD1	NA	TRBJ1-2	TRBV11-1	CARMWTGGILNGYTF	TGTGCCAGGATGTGGACAGGGGGCATTTTGAATGGCTACACCTTC
NA	few	TRBJ1-5	TRBV5-5	CASSKGQSNQPQHF	TGTGCCAGCAGCAAAGGACAGAGCAATCAGCCCCAGCATTTT
NA	NA	TRBJ1-2	TRBV5-1	CASSLEAADYGYTF	TGCGCCAGCAGCTTGGAGGCAGCAGACTATGGCTACACCTTC
NA	few	TRBJ2-7	TRBV30	CAWSRGGYEQYF	TGTGCCTGGAGTAGGGGGGGCTACGAGCAGTACTTC
TRBD1	NA	TRBJ2-7	TRBV13	CASSLVGTGGIEQYF	TGTGCCAGCAGCTTAGTTGGGACAGGGGGTATCGAGCAGTACTTC
NA	NA	TRBJ2-7	TRBV5-5	CASSNTDSTPVSF	TGTGCCAGCAGCAATACAGACAGTACCCCGGTTTCATTC
NA	few	TRBJ1-3	TRBV30	CAWRWGRGRNTIYF	TGTGCCTGGAGATGGGGCAGGGGAAGAAACACCATATATTTT
NA	NA	TRBJ1-2	TRBV2	CASRDYRGGDGYTF	TGTGCCAGCAGGGACTATAGGGGAGGAGATGGCTACACCTTC
NA	few	TRBJ2-1	TRBV6-1	CASTFSTREQFF	TGTGCCAGCACCTTCAGCACGAGGGAGCAGTTCTTC
NA	NA	TRBJ1-3	TRBV2	CASRPRVSGNTIYF	TGTGCCAGCAGGCCCAGGGTTTCTGGAAACACCATATATTTT
NA	NA	TRBJ1-2	TRBV10-3	CAIYDPRQGLRGYTF	TGTGCCATATACGACCCCCGGCAGGGCCTGAGGGGCTACACCTTC
TRBD1	NA	TRBJ1-1	TRBV10-2	CASSRQGASTEAFF	TGCGCCAGCAGCCGACAGGGGGCGAGCACTGAAGCTTTCTTT
NA	NA	TRBJ1-1	TRBV10-2	CASSDPSGNTEAFF	TGCGCCAGCAGTGACCCCTCAGGGAACACTGAAGCTTTCTTT
NA	few	TRBJ2-3	TRBV11-2	CASSLVRGDTQYF	TGTGCCAGCAGCTTAGTCAGGGGAGATACGCAGTATTTT
TRBD1	NA	TRBJ1-2	TRBV5-1	CASSSPGQEIYGYTF	TGCGCCAGCAGCTCCCCGGGACAGGAGATCTATGGCTACACCTTC
NA	NA	TRBJ2-3	TRBV7-9	CASSYTRQADTQYF	TGTGCCAGCAGCTATACCCGACAGGCAGATACGCAGTATTTT
TRBD1	NA	TRBJ2-5	TRBV25-1	CASSGWTGEQETQYF	TGTGCCAGCAGTGGATGGACAGGGGAGCAAGAGACCCAGTACTTC
NA	NA	TRBJ1-1	TRBV9	CASSVGGRTEAFF	TGTGCCAGCAGCGTAGGGGGACGCACTGAAGCTTTCTTT
TRBD1	NA	TRBJ1-2	TRBV18	CASSPVPGTGGGYTF	TGTGCCAGCTCACCGGTCCCCGGGACAGGAGGTGGCTACACCTTC
NA	NA	TRBJ1-2	TRBV7-3	CASSLTPGYGYTF	TGTGCCAGCAGCTTAACGCCAGGCTATGGCTACACCTTC
NA	NA	TRBJ1-2	TRBV4-2	CASRPVGALKGYTF	TGTGCCAGCCGTCCGGTGGGGGCCTTAAAAGGCTACACCTTC
NA	NA	TRBJ2-5	TRBV11-3	CASSLWAGETQYF	TGTGCCAGCAGCTTATGGGCCGGAGAGACCCAGTACTTC
NA	NA	TRBJ1-3	TRBV27	CASSLLSGNTIYF	TGTGCCAGCAGTTTATTAAGTGGAAACACCATATATTTT
NA	NA	TRBJ1-6	TRBV27	CASSFARDINSPLHF	TGTGCCAGCAGTTTTGCCCGGGACATCAATTCACCCCTCCACTTT
NA	NA	TRBJ2-3	TRBV6-6	CASSYRGTSTDTQYF	TGTGCCAGCAGTTACAGGGGAACTAGCACAGATACGCAGTATTTT
NA	NA	TRBJ2-3	TRBV7-3	CASSPGTVRSTDTQYF	TGTGCCAGCAGCCCGGGGACGGTCAGGTCAACAGATACGCAGTATTTT
NA	NA	TRBJ1-1	TRBV30	CAWDRWGGNTEAFF	TGTGCCTGGGACCGTTGGGGAGGGAACACTGAAGCTTTCTTT
TRBD2	NA	TRBJ2-5	TRBV9	CASSSMGTTQETQYF	TGTGCCAGCAGCTCGATGGGGACTACCCAAGAGACCCAGTACTTC
NA	NA	TRBJ1-5	TRBV2	CASSDGQNSNQPQHF	TGTGCCAGCAGTGATGGCCAGAATAGCAATCAGCCCCAGCATTTT
TRBD2	NA	TRBJ2-5	TRBV5-5	CASSQAGLAGVAGETQYF	TGTGCCAGCAGCCAAGCCGGGCTAGCGGGGGTAGCGGGAGAGACCCAGTACTTC
TRBD1	NA	TRBJ2-5	TRBV5-1	CASSRTGGGETQYF	TGCGCCAGCAGCCGAACAGGGGGCGGAGAGACCCAGTACTTC
TRBD2	NA	TRBJ2-1	TRBV6-5	CASSKLAVTYNEQFF	TGTGCCAGCAGTAAACTAGCGGTTACCTACAATGAGCAGTTCTTC
NA	NA	TRBJ2-7	TRBV7-8	CASSLGREPRPSEQYF	TGTGCCAGCAGCTTAGGGAGGGAACCTCGCCCCTCCGAGCAGTACTTC